This is a list of T cell receptor beta chains from one sample in a study of T cell responses to AZD1222 COVID-19 vaccine. Profiling relied on immunoSEQ multiplex PCR, and the TCRdb table lists in-frame clones only, not all of them. The repertoire has 70,000 to 95,000 clones, 90% of them found once; the top ten carry approximately 4.5%. Here the sequenced sample was peripheral blood, taken on day 0 of AZD1222 vaccination. The receptors derive from an adult in good health. Both conserved end residues are part of each CDR3. D genes are given only for firm matches. Not all rows give a size; the values are once, few, many and, for expanded clones, a class.

CDR3 length	D gene	J gene	clone size	V gene	CDR3 DNA	CDR3 protein
15	TRBD2	TRBJ2-1	.	TRBV5-1	TGCGCCAGCAGCAGAACTAGCGAGGCCTACAATGAGCAGTTCTTC	CASSRTSEAYNEQFF
14	TRBD2	TRBJ2-7	.	TRBV7-3	TGTGCCAGCAGCTTAGCGGGGGGCCAATACGAGCAGTACTTC	CASSLAGGQYEQYF
13	.	TRBJ2-5	once	TRBV12-3/TRBV12-4	TGTGCCAGCAGTGTGCCGGGCGGAGAGACCCAGTACTTC	CASSVPGGETQYF
15	TRBD1	TRBJ1-2	.	TRBV11-3	TGTGCCACCGGCACCGGGACAGGGCACAACTATGGCTACACCTTC	CATGTGTGHNYGYTF
18	TRBD1	TRBJ1-1	.	TRBV10-3	TGTGCCATCAGTCCCCCCTTAGGACAGGACTTTAAGAACACTGAAGCTTTCTTT	CAISPPLGQDFKNTEAFF
15	TRBD2	TRBJ2-2	.	TRBV6-6	TGTGCCAGCATACCCCAATGGGGAGGGACCGGGGAGCTGTTTTTT	CASIPQWGGTGELFF
14	.	TRBJ2-1	.	TRBV5-1	TGCGCCAGCAGCACTGTAGGGGGAGACAATGAGCAGTTCTTC	CASSTVGGDNEQFF
15	.	TRBJ1-4	.	TRBV27	TGTGCCAGCAGTTTCGGAGCAGGGAGGAATGAAAAACTGTTTTTT	CASSFGAGRNEKLFF
15	.	TRBJ1-5	.	TRBV7-2	TGTGCCAGCAGCTCCGAGGGCGACTTCAATCAGCCCCAGCATTTT	CASSSEGDFNQPQHF
15	.	TRBJ2-7	once	TRBV5-1	TGCGCCAGCAGCTCGATTCTGGCGGGAACGCTCGAGCAGTACTTC	CASSSILAGTLEQYF
13	.	TRBJ1-1	.	TRBV7-3	TGTGCCAGCAGCCCTAACCAGGGCACTGAAGCTTTCTTT	CASSPNQGTEAFF
16	TRBD1	TRBJ1-1	.	TRBV7-9	TGTGCCAGCAGCCCCGAAGGGGGAGGGGGCTCGACTGAAGCTTTCTTT	CASSPEGGGGSTEAFF
14	.	TRBJ1-1	.	TRBV18	TGTGCCAGCTCACCACCAGGAGGGGGCACTGAAGCTTTCTTT	CASSPPGGGTEAFF
14	.	TRBJ1-4	.	TRBV6-5	TGTGCCAGATCTAAGGGATCCACTAATGAAAAACTGTTTTTT	CARSKGSTNEKLFF
15	.	TRBJ2-2	.	TRBV5-1	TGCGCCAGCAGCCCGGGGGCGGGGGCCACCGGGGAGCTGTTTTTT	CASSPGAGATGELFF
13	.	TRBJ1-3	.	TRBV6-1	TGTGCCACCTCCGGGGGGGCTGGAAACACCATATATTTT	CATSGGAGNTIYF
14	.	TRBJ1-2	.	TRBV6-1	TGTGCCAGCAGTGAAGCGACAGGACCCTATGGCTACACCTTC	CASSEATGPYGYTF
16	.	TRBJ1-5	.	TRBV4-1	TGCGCCAGCAGCCAAGACCCGGTTGGTTCGCAGCAGCCCCAGCATTTT	CASSQDPVGSQQPQHF
15	.	TRBJ1-2	.	TRBV6-5	TGTGCCAGCAGTTCCCCGGGACGGCTTAACTATGGCTACACCTTC	CASSSPGRLNYGYTF
14	.	TRBJ1-1	.	TRBV15	TGTGCCACCAGCAGAGATTCTGGGGGTACTGAAGCTTTCTTT	CATSRDSGGTEAFF
16	TRBD1	TRBJ2-3	.	TRBV9	TGTGCCAGCAGGGCTCGGACAGGAACGCACACAGATACGCAGTATTTT	CASRARTGTHTDTQYF
14	.	TRBJ1-2	.	TRBV24-1	TGTGCCACCAGTGATTTAGACGTAAACTATGGCTACACCTTC	CATSDLDVNYGYTF
13	TRBD1	TRBJ1-1	.	TRBV7-8	TGTGCCAGCAACCGGGACAGACACACTGAAGCTTTCTTT	CASNRDRHTEAFF
15	.	TRBJ1-5	.	TRBV7-2	TGTGCCAGCAGCTTAGTTACAGGGCGAAATCAGCCCCAGCATTTT	CASSLVTGRNQPQHF
15	.	TRBJ1-1	.	TRBV19	TGTGCCAGTAAAGCGTCGAGGAACTGGGGCACTGAAGCTTTCTTT	CASKASRNWGTEAFF
17	.	TRBJ1-1	.	TRBV7-2	TGTGCCAGCAGCTCGCCCGAGGGGGGGAGGGCGGACACTGAAGCTTTCTTT	CASSSPEGGRADTEAFF
15	TRBD1	TRBJ1-1	.	TRBV5-1	TGCGCCAGCAGCCCAACCCCGGGACAGGGAACTGAAGCTTTCTTT	CASSPTPGQGTEAFF
13	.	TRBJ2-7	.	TRBV29-1	TGCAGCGTTGAGTCCCCGACGACTTACGAGCAGTACTTC	CSVESPTTYEQYF
16	.	TRBJ1-1	once	TRBV14	TGTGCCAGCAGCCTAGGAAGGACCTTAATAGGGACTGAAGCTTTCTTT	CASSLGRTLIGTEAFF
14	TRBD2	TRBJ2-1	.	TRBV30	TGTGCCTGGAGTTGGGCTAGCGGGGGCTATGAGCAGTTCTTC	CAWSWASGGYEQFF
12	.	TRBJ1-1	.	TRBV11-3	TGTGCCGGGGGAAATCCGAACACTGAAGCTTTCTTT	CAGGNPNTEAFF
15	.	TRBJ1-4	.	TRBV7-2	TGTGCCAGCAGCTTAGCCCCCGGGACGGGCGAAAAACTGTTTTTT	CASSLAPGTGEKLFF
11	.	TRBJ2-7	.	TRBV2	TGTGCCAGCAGACAGGGCTACGAGCAGTACTTC	CASRQGYEQYF
13	.	TRBJ1-1	.	TRBV18	TGTGCCAGCTCACCGGGAACGGGCCAGGAGGCTTTCTTT	CASSPGTGQEAFF
15	TRBD2	TRBJ2-1	.	TRBV6-5	TGTGCCAGCAGGGGACTAGCGGGAGAGGGCAATGAGCAGTTCTTC	CASRGLAGEGNEQFF
16	TRBD2	TRBJ2-1	.	TRBV9	TGTGCCAGCAGTCCGAGGGGGGCTAGCGGGAGGAATGAGCAGTTCTTC	CASSPRGASGRNEQFF
15	.	TRBJ2-3	.	TRBV7-3	TGTGCCAGCAGCCCCCCGGGGGCAACCACAGATACGCAGTATTTT	CASSPPGATTDTQYF
15	TRBD2	TRBJ2-3	.	TRBV9	TGTGCCAGCAGCGTAGGTAAGCGGGAGAGAGATACGCAGTATTTT	CASSVGKRERDTQYF
12	.	TRBJ2-4	.	TRBV7-9	TGTGCCAGCAGCTTGGACAAAAACATTCAGTACTTC	CASSLDKNIQYF
15	.	TRBJ1-5	.	TRBV4-1	TGCGCCAGCAGCCAAGGCACCTACGACGGGCAGCCCCAGCATTTT	CASSQGTYDGQPQHF
15	.	TRBJ2-2	.	TRBV5-1	TGCGCCAGCATGGCAGAATCTATCAACACCGGGGAGCTGTTTTTT	CASMAESINTGELFF
16	TRBD1	TRBJ1-6	few	TRBV30	TGTGCCTGGAGGGGGGACAGGGTGGCGAGAAATTCACCCCTCCACTTT	CAWRGDRVARNSPLHF
15	TRBD1	TRBJ1-1	once	TRBV6-5	TGTGCCAGCAGCCGAATACAGGGGTCGGGCACTGAAGCTTTCTTT	CASSRIQGSGTEAFF
16	.	TRBJ1-2	.	TRBV5-4	TGTGCCAGCAGCTTGGCTGGCAGAAAAGGGCATGGTGGCTACACCTTC	CASSLAGRKGHGGYTF
16	TRBD2	TRBJ2-3	.	TRBV5-4	TGTGCCAGCAGCCCCCGCACTAGCGGGAGGGCCGATACGCAGTATTTT	CASSPRTSGRADTQYF
15	TRBD1	TRBJ1-6	.	TRBV2	TGTGCCAGCAGTGAAACCGGGACAGGGCCGCTAGTTCTCCACTTT	CASSETGTGPLVLHF
13	.	TRBJ1-2	.	TRBV7-9	TGTGCCAGCACCCTGACGGGTACCTATGGCTACACCTTC	CASTLTGTYGYTF